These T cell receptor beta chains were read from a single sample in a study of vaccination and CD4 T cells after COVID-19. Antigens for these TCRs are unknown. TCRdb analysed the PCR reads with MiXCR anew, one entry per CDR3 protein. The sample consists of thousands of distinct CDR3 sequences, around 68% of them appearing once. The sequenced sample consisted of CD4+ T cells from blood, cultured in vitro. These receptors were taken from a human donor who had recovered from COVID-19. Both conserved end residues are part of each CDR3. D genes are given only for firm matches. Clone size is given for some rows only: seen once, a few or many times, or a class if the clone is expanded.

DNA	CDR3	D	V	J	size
TGTGCCAGCAGTGGCGACAGGGGGCATCGTCAGCCCCAGCATTTT	CASSGDRGHRQPQHF	TRBD1	TRBV2	TRBJ1-5	.
TGTGCCAGCAGCTTGACCCGGGGGGGAGCAGATACGCAGTATTTT	CASSLTRGGADTQYF	TRBD2	TRBV7-3	TRBJ2-3	.
TGTGCCAGCAGCTACTCCCGAGAGCAGGAATTC	CASSYSREQEF	.	TRBV2	TRBJ1-2	once
TGTGCCAGCAGGGGCGCGAGGGGGACCTACGAGCAGTACTTC	CASRGARGTYEQYF	.	TRBV2	TRBJ2-7	.
TGCAGTGCTAAGGTGCCAGCGGGGAACATTCAGTACTTC	CSAKVPAGNIQYF	TRBD2	TRBV20-1	TRBJ2-4	.
TGCAGTGCTAGAGATAGGACAGGGGAGAGCACAGATACGCAGTATTTT	CSARDRTGESTDTQYF	TRBD1	TRBV20-1	TRBJ2-3	.
TGTGCCAGCAGACTTGCCCAGGGGGCGCATACTGAAGCTTTCTTT	CASRLAQGAHTEAFF	TRBD1	TRBV2	TRBJ1-1	few
TGTGCCATCAGTGGTTTAGGCTCTTCCTATGGCTACACCTTC	CAISGLGSSYGYTF	.	TRBV10-3	TRBJ1-2	.
TGTGCCAGCAGCTCGGACAGGGCCAGGTCCTACGAGCAGTACTTC	CASSSDRARSYEQYF	TRBD1	TRBV11-3	TRBJ2-7	.
TGTGCCATCAGTGAGCCTAGGGGGGGACAAGAGACCCAGTACTTC	CAISEPRGGQETQYF	.	TRBV10-3	TRBJ2-5	few
TGCAGTGCTAGGGACTACAAGGGCACCGGGGAGCTGTTTTTT	CSARDYKGTGELFF	.	TRBV20-1	TRBJ2-2	few
TGTGCCAGCAGCCCTGACAGGTTGAACACTGAAGCTTTCTTT	CASSPDRLNTEAFF	.	TRBV11-2	TRBJ1-1	medium-sized
TGCAGTGCCAAGAGAGGCTCCGCGGAAGAGACCCAGTACTTC	CSAKRGSAEETQYF	.	TRBV20-1	TRBJ2-5	.
TGTGCCAGCAGCGAGGTTACCGGGGGCGATCAGCCCCAGCATTTT	CASSEVTGGDQPQHF	.	TRBV2	TRBJ1-5	.
TGCAGTGCTACTTCCGAACGGGAGAGCACAGATACGCAGTATTTT	CSATSERESTDTQYF	.	TRBV20-1	TRBJ2-3	.
TGTGCCAGCAGTGCTGGGACAGCCTTACAGCATTTT	CASSAGTALQHF	TRBD1	TRBV2	TRBJ1-5	.
TGTGCCAGCGAGGGACTAGCGGGAGGCACTTCCTCCTACGAGCAGTACTTC	CASEGLAGGTSSYEQYF	TRBD2	TRBV6-1	TRBJ2-7	once
TGTGCCAGCAGTTCGTCCGGGACGGATGGAAACACCATATATTTT	CASSSSGTDGNTIYF	.	TRBV6-5	TRBJ1-3	.
TGTGCCAGCAGTTTAATATTAGGACAGGGGCAGAACTATGGCTACACCTTC	CASSLILGQGQNYGYTF	TRBD1	TRBV28	TRBJ1-2	.
TGTGCCTCCGAAAGCAGGGGGAACACTGAAGCTTTCTTT	CASESRGNTEAFF	.	TRBV7-2	TRBJ1-1	few
TGTGCCAGCAGCCGTCTCATTATAGTTGATGGCTACACCTTC	CASSRLIIVDGYTF	.	TRBV7-2	TRBJ1-2	few
TGTGCCAGCTCAGATCCAGAGACCCAGTACTTC	CASSDPETQYF	.	TRBV18	TRBJ2-5	few